These 20 T cell receptor beta chains originate from one sample sequenced in a study of cytomegalovirus exposure and HLA in healthy donors. The PCR used 60 Vbeta and 13 Jbeta primers. Repertoires were generated with immunoSEQ multiplex PCR, while TCRdb's copy carries only in-frame clones and drops some. The sample yields around 90,000 clones, roughly 60% seen once. The sample comprised PBMCs. The receptor set was obtained from a woman in her 50s in good health and CMV-seropositive.

The count of this clone is one. J is TRBJ1-3 and V is TRBV6-1; no definite D call. Germline assignment: CDR1 MNHNS and CDR2 SASEGT. This CDR3 is 14 amino acids long. V gave up 11 bases and J gave up 4 bases, with 18 bases separating them. The CDR3 nucleotides read TGTGCCGCCACTTCCACCTGGGCCGGAAACACCATATATTTT. This gives the protein CAATSTWAGNTIYF.

The chain employs TRBV11-3 and TRBJ2-2, with 8 bases that match TRBD1. The junction had 7 bases not matched to a gene; V was cut back by 3 bases and J by 7 bases. Looked up from germline, CDR1 is SGHNT and CDR2 is YENEEA. This CDR3 contains 15 residues. CDR3 amino acids: CASSFSRQGFGELFF. CDR3 sequence (DNA): TGTGCCAGCAGCTTCTCGAGACAGGGGTTCGGGGAGCTGTTTTTT.

The V call is TRBV4-2, the J call TRBJ1-3; 7 nucleotides agree with TRBD1. The V gene end was trimmed by 3 bases and the J gene end by 2 bases; junction bases not matched to a gene: 1. CDR3 length equals 14 residues. The germline CDR1 and CDR2 sequences are LGHNA and YNFKEQ. The CDR3 nucleotides read TGTGCCAGCAGCCAGGGGACAGCTGGAAACACCATATATTTT. Residues: CASSQGTAGNTIYF.

The chain is built from TRBV11-2 and TRBJ2-2, with TRBD2 as a possible D gene (5 bases). Trimming removed 6 bases from V and 6 bases from J, with 14 bases in between. The germline V gene has CDR1 SGHAT and CDR2 FQNNGV. This CDR3 spans 14 amino acids. CDR3 protein: CASRPNPGSGELFF. The DNA of the CDR3 is TGTGCCAGCAGGCCCAATCCGGGGTCCGGGGAGCTGTTTTTT.

In its sample, this clone was seen a few times. This rearrangement joins TRBV29-1 to TRBJ2-5; TRBD2 aligns across 9 bases. Germline-derived CDR1 and CDR2 are SQVTM and ANQGSEA. J was trimmed by 4 bases and V by 7 bases; bases with no gene match: 4. CDR3 length equals 12 residues. The CDR3 reads CSGGGALETQYF. The DNA for the CDR3 is TGCAGCGGCGGGGGGGCCCTAGAGACCCAGTACTTC.

V is TRBV28 and J is TRBJ2-3, with 12 nucleotides matching TRBD2. From germline, CDR1 is MDHEN and CDR2 SYDVKM. V was clipped by 6 bases and J by 0 bases; unmatched bases: 7. The CDR3 has 17 residues. CDR3 sequence: CASRDTSGGPSTDTQYF. Here the CDR3 DNA reads TGTGCCAGCAGAGACACTAGCGGGGGGCCTAGCACAGATACGCAGTATTTT.

The chain employs TRBV7-9 and TRBJ2-1; 7 nucleotides agree with TRBD1. V lost 5 bases, J lost 5 bases, and 12 bases stayed unmatched. Germline CDR1 SEHNR, CDR2 FQNEAQ (reference sequence). The CDR3 is made up of 16 amino acids. Written as DNA, the CDR3 is TGTGCCAGCAGCCCCCCTGATAGGCAGGGGGACAATGAGCAGTTCTTC. It encodes CASSPPDRQGDNEQFF.

This clone was seen a few times. CDR3 DNA: TGTGCCAGCAGGACAGGGATGGGGGAGCTGTTTTTT. This translates into CASRTGMGELFF. The chain couples TRBV27 to TRBJ2-2; 7 bases line up with TRBD1. The CDR3 has 12 residues. Germline-derived CDR1 and CDR2 are MNHEY and SMNVEV (reference sequence). The ends lost 6 bases at V and 8 bases at J; junction bases unmatched: 3.

This rearrangement joins TRBV11-2 to TRBJ2-2; the match to TRBD2 covers 7 bases. V gave up 5 bases and J gave up 1 base; unmatched junction bases: 4. Germline values: CDR1 SGHAT, CDR2 FQNNGV. The CDR3 runs to 15 residues. CDR3 sequence: CASSPRTRNTGELFF. The DNA of the CDR3 is TGTGCCAGCAGCCCCCGGACTAGGAACACCGGGGAGCTGTTTTTT.

This clone was counted between two and nine times. The chain links TRBV29-1 to TRBJ2-3; 8 bases agree with TRBD2. The V gene end was trimmed by 1 base and the J gene end by 0 bases; junction bases not matched to a gene: 0. This CDR3 comprises 14 residues. Germline assignment: CDR1 SQVTM and CDR2 ANQGSEA. CDR3: CSVEGTSSTDTQYF. CDR3 bases: TGCAGCGTTGAAGGGACTAGCAGCACAGATACGCAGTATTTT.

This clone was counted a single time. In DNA form, the CDR3 reads TGCGCCAGCAGCTTGTTAGGGGGGGCCACTGAAGCTTTCTTT. Translated, it gives CASSLLGGATEAFF. The rearrangement links TRBV5-1 to TRBJ1-1, with D possibly matching TRBD1 (6 bases). Germline CDR1 and CDR2: SGHRS and YFSETQ. V lost 1 base, J lost 4 bases, and 11 bases lay in between. This CDR3 is 14 amino acids long.

This chain joins TRBV5-1 and TRBJ2-3; D is undetermined. This CDR3 is 14 amino acids long. Germline CDR1 SGHRS, CDR2 YFSETQ. Trimming took 3 bases from V and 5 from J, leaving 13 bases between them. The CDR3 DNA reads as TGCGCCAGCAGCTCCCTAAACGAAAAAGATACGCAGTATTTT. Translation gives CASSSLNEKDTQYF.

The rearrangement joins TRBV7-9 to TRBJ2-7; D perhaps matches TRBD1 (6 bases). V dropped 6 bases and J dropped 1 base, with 13 bases sitting between them. The germline V gene has CDR1 SEHNR and CDR2 FQNEAQ (reference sequence). This CDR3 spans 14 amino acids. The DNA of the CDR3 is TGTGCCAGCAGTGGACAGCGCTCGTCCTACGAGCAGTACTTC. This gives the protein CASSGQRSSYEQYF.

The chain joins TRBV27 to TRBJ2-3, with D maybe TRBD2 (5 bases). This CDR3 contains 15 residues. V was pared by 3 bases and J by 0 bases, with 10 bases between. The germline V gene has CDR1 MNHEY and CDR2 SMNVEV (reference sequence). The CDR3 DNA sequence: TGTGCCAGCAGTTTTGTGGCGGGTAGCACAGATACGCAGTATTTT. It encodes CASSFVAGSTDTQYF.

The V and J genes are TRBV30 and TRBJ2-3; the match to TRBD1 covers 9 bases. V lost 2 bases and J lost 6; bases outside the gene matches: 3. This CDR3 has 13 residues. CDR1 is GTSNPN, CDR2 SVGIG, per germline (reference sequence). The CDR3 bases are TGTGCCTGGAGTCGGGACAGGGTTGATACGCAGTATTTT. It is translated as CAWSRDRVDTQYF.

This clone has just one count. This chain joins TRBV7-9 and TRBJ1-1; D possibly corresponds to TRBD1 (5 bases). The CDR3 is 13 residues long. V was cut by 3 bases and J by 3 bases, with 8 bases left in between. The germline V gene has CDR1 SEHNR and CDR2 FQNEAQ (reference sequence). CDR3: CASSFTGYTEAFF. The DNA for the CDR3 is TGTGCCAGCAGCTTCACAGGTTACACTGAAGCTTTCTTT.

This clone turned up a few times. The chain links TRBV2 to TRBJ1-4; the match to TRBD1 covers 7 bases. The CDR3 consists of 15 residues. Germline-derived CDR1 and CDR2 are SNHLY and FYNNEI. J was trimmed by 7 bases and V by 4 bases; bases with no gene match: 9. CDR3 sequence: CASSGATGTFEKLFF. DNA of the CDR3: TGTGCCAGCAGTGGAGCGACAGGGACTTTTGAAAAACTGTTTTTT. Full variable domain (remainder filled in from reference TRBV2 and TRBJ1-4): EPEVTQTPSHQVTQMGQEVILRCVPISNHLYFYWYRQILGQKVEFLVSFYNNEISEKSEIFDDQFSVERPDGSNFTLKIRSTKLEDSAMYFCASSGATGTFEKLFFGSGTQLSVL.

This chain uses TRBV2 with TRBJ2-7; 12 nucleotides line up with TRBD1. V lost 6 bases to trimming and J lost 9 bases; unmatched junction nucleotides: 9. Germline CDR1 SNHLY, CDR2 FYNNEI. The CDR3 runs 14 residues. The CDR3 spells CASRGGQGARGQYF. The CDR3 DNA follows: TGTGCCAGCAGAGGGGGACAGGGGGCTCGAGGGCAGTACTTC. Drawing the rest from reference TRBV2 and TRBJ2-7, the complete variable domain is EPEVTQTPSHQVTQMGQEVILRCVPISNHLYFYWYRQILGQKVEFLVSFYNNEISEKSEIFDDQFSVERPDGSNFTLKIRSTKLEDSAMYFCASRGGQGARGQYFGPGTRLTVT.

CDR3 in amino acids: CASSWTLANSPLHF. The CDR3, as DNA: TGTGCCAGCAGCTGGACATTGGCAAATTCACCCCTCCACTTT. V usage is TRBV7-2 and J usage is TRBJ1-6, with D perhaps TRBD1 (5 bases). Germline CDR1 SGHTA, CDR2 FQGNSA. There are 14 residues in the CDR3. V lost 4 bases and J 7 bases, leaving 11 bases between the germline ends.

In this sample, this clone turned up a few times. The rearrangement joins TRBV7-2 to TRBJ2-7, with 7 bases fitting TRBD1. V gave up 2 bases and J gave up 0 bases; unmatched junction bases: 4. The CDR3 loop spans 15 amino acids. Germline assignment: CDR1 SGHTA and CDR2 FQGNSA. The CDR3 DNA reads as TGTGCCAGCAGCTTAACAGGGGTACGCTCCTACGAGCAGTACTTC. It translates to CASSLTGVRSYEQYF.